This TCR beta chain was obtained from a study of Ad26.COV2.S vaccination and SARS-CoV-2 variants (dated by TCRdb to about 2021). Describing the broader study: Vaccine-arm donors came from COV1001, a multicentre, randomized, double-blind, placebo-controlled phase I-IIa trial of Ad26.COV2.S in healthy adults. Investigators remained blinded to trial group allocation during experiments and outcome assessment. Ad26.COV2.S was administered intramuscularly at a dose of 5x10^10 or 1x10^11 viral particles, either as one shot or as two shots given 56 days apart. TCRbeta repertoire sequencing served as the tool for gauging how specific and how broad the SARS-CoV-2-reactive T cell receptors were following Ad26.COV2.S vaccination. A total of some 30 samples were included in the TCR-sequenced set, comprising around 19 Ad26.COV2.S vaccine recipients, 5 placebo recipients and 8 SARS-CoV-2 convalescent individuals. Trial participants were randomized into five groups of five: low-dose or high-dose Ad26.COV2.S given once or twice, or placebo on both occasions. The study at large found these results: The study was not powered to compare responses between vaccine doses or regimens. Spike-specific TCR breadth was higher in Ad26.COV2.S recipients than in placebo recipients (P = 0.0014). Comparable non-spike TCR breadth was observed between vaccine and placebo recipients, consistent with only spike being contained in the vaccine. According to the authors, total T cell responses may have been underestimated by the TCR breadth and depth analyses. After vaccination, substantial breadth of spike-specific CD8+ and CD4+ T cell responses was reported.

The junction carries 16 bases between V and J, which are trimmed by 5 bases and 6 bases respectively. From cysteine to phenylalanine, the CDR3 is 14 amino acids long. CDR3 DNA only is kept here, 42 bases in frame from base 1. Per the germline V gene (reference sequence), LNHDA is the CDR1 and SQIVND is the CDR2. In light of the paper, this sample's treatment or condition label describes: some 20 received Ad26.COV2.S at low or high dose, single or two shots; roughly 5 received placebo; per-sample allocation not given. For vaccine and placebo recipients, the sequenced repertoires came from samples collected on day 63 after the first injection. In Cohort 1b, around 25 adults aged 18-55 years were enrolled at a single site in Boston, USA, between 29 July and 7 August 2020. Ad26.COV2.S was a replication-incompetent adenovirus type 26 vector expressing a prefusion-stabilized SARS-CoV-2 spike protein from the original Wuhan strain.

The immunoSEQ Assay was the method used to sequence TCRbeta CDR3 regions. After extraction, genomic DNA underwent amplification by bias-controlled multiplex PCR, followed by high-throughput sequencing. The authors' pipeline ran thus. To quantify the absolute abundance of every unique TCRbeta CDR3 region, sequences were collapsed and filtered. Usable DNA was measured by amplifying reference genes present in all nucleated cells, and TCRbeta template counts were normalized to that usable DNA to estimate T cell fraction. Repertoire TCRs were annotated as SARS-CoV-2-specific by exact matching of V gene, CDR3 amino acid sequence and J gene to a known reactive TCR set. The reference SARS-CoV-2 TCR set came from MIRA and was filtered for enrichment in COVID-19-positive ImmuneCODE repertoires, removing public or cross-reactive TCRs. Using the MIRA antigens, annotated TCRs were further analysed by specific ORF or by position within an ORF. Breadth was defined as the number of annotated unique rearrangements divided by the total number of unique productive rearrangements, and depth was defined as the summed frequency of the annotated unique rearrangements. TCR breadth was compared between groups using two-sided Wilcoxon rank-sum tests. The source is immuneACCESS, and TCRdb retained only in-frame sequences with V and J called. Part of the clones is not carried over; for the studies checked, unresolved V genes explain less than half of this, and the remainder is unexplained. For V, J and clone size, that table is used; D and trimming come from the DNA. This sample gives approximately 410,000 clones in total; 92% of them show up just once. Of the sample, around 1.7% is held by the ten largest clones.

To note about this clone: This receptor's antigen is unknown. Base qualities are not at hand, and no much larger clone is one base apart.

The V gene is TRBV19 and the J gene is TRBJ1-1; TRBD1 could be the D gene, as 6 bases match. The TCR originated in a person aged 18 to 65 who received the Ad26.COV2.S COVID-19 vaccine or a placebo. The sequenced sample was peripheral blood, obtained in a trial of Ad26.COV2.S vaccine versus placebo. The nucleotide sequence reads TGTGCCAGTAGTGAACAGAGGGGGGCCCCTGAAGCTTTCTTT. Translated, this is CASSEQRGAPEAFF.